Only one count was recorded for the clone carrying this T cell receptor beta chain. These data come from a study of T cell responses to AZD1222 COVID-19 vaccine. The data were produced by immunoSEQ multiplex PCR, yet TCRdb's version contains in-frame clones alone and is incomplete. This table holds 98,000 or so clones, roughly nine tenths found once. The V gene's germline CDR1 is ENHRY and CDR2 SYGVKD. Trimming left V 0 bases short and J 6 bases short, with 11 bases between. This CDR3 is 14 amino acids long. The sequence was obtained from an adult in good health. The sample consisted of peripheral blood, taken on day 0 of MenACWY control vaccination. The rearrangement links TRBV10-3 to TRBJ1-2; tentative D call: TRBD1 (5 bases). In DNA, the CDR3 is TGTGCCATCAGTGAGTCGGGACGGTGGGATGGCTACACCTTC. Amino acids: CAISESGRWDGYTF.